Below are 18 T cell receptor beta chains sequenced from a single sample in a study of beta chain features in type 1 diabetes. Every bit of the isolated RNA underwent reverse transcription, so sequencing read expressed TCRB transcripts. Sequencing used immunoSEQ multiplex PCR; TCRdb keeps in-frame clones, though not all of them. The repertoire holds around 350,000 clones, around 12% seen once, with more than 0.015% in the top ten. Sequenced: naive CD4+ T cells from blood. These TCRs come from a man younger than 35 in good health.

This clone was seen more than once but under ten times. This chain uses TRBV19 with TRBJ1-5; 8 bases align to TRBD1. Losses at the gene ends were 4 bases for V and 5 bases for J; bases not matched to a gene: 7. This CDR3 is 15 amino acids long. Germline V gene data show CDR1 as LNHDA and CDR2 as SQIVND (reference sequence). CDR3 loop: CASSTGTGGDQPQHF. The CDR3 DNA reads as TGTGCCAGTAGTACTGGGACAGGCGGCGATCAGCCCCAGCATTTT.

J is TRBJ1-5 and V is TRBV5-6; no reliable D call. V was clipped by 2 bases and J by 0 bases, with 9 bases between them. This CDR3 contains 15 residues. Germline CDR1 reads SGHDT; CDR2 reads YYEEEE. The CDR3 sequence is CASSLQVHSNQPQHF. The CDR3, as DNA: TGTGCCAGCAGCTTACAAGTTCATAGCAATCAGCCCCAGCATTTT.

The gene calls are TRBV13 and TRBJ2-5, with D unresolved. This CDR3 has 16 amino acids. Trimming shortened V by 0 bases and J by 0 bases, and 11 bases separated the two germline ends. Germline V gene lookup returns CDR1 PRHDT and CDR2 FYEKMQ (reference sequence). In DNA form, the CDR3 reads TGTGCCAGCAGCTTAGGCCCCCAGGAAAACCAAGAGACCCAGTACTTC. Its protein product is CASSLGPQENQETQYF. Full variable domain (missing parts from reference TRBV13 and TRBJ2-5): AAGVIQSPRHLIKEKRETATLKCYPIPRHDTVYWYQQGPGQDPQFLISFYEKMQSDKGSIPDRFSAQQFSDYHSELNMSSLELGDSALYFCASSLGPQENQETQYFGPGTRLLVL.

The rearrangement links TRBV7-3 to TRBJ1-4; D unresolved. This CDR3 is 13 amino acids long. Looked up from germline, CDR1 is SGHTA and CDR2 is FQGTGA. The V and J ends lost 1 base and 7 bases respectively, with 7 bases between them. CDR3: CASSLNRGEKLFF. The CDR3 nucleotides are TGTGCCAGCAGCTTAAATCGAGGTGAAAAACTGTTTTTT.

CDR3 in amino acids: CASSPRHGTNYGYTF. The DNA for the CDR3 is TGTGCCAGCAGTCCTCGACACGGGACTAACTATGGCTACACCTTC. This chain joins TRBV6-5 and TRBJ1-2; D ambiguous. Between the trimmed V and J ends, which lost 5 bases and 0 bases, there was a span of 13 bases. Germline CDR1 MNHEY, CDR2 SVGAGI. This CDR3 spans 15 amino acids.

The chain couples TRBV6-1 to TRBJ1-4; possibly TRBD1 for D (5 bases). V was shortened by 2 bases and J by 6 bases, with 22 bases between the two germline ends. The CDR3 spans 18 residues. Germline assignment: CDR1 MNHNS and CDR2 SASEGT. The CDR3 DNA reads TGTGCCAGCAGTGAAATTTGGATGCGCGGGGCCTTTGATGAAAAACTGTTTTTT. Its protein product is CASSEIWMRGAFDEKLFF.

The chain couples TRBV9 to TRBJ2-7; the match to TRBD2 covers 8 bases. The V gene end was trimmed by 4 bases and the J gene end by 6 bases; junction bases not matched to a gene: 9. Germline CDR1 and CDR2: SGDLS and YYNGEE. The CDR3 runs 14 residues. CDR3 protein: CASSTTSGETEQYF. The CDR3, as DNA: TGTGCCAGCAGCACAACTAGCGGAGAGACCGAGCAGTACTTC.

The table lists this clone with a few counts. The CDR3 DNA is TGCAGCGTTGAGGGGGGACAGGGGCTTTACGAGCAGTACTTC. It translates to CSVEGGQGLYEQYF. The gene calls are TRBV29-1 and TRBJ2-7; 10 bases match TRBD1. This CDR3 comprises 14 residues. After removal of 3 bases from V and 4 bases from J, the junction contained 6 bases not matched to a gene. Germline V gives CDR1 SQVTM, CDR2 ANQGSEA.

This clone has only a few counts. The rearrangement joins TRBV7-9 to TRBJ1-2, with 8 bases identical to TRBD1. The CDR3 has 14 residues. The ends lost 1 base at V and 6 bases at J; junction bases unmatched: 4. CDR1 is SEHNR and CDR2 is FQNEAQ in the germline V gene (reference sequence). The CDR3 here is CASSLEQGVHGYTF. DNA of the CDR3: TGTGCCAGCAGCTTAGAACAGGGGGTACATGGCTACACCTTC.

This clone appeared a few times. The rearrangement joins TRBV28 to TRBJ1-2, with 9 bases that match TRBD1. J was trimmed by 6 bases and V by 1 base; bases with no gene match: 6. Germline V lookup: CDR1 MDHEN, CDR2 SYDVKM. The CDR3 has 15 residues. CDR3: CASSLLGQGYDGYTF. For the CDR3, the DNA is TGTGCCAGCAGTTTATTGGGACAGGGCTACGATGGCTACACCTTC.

This clone appeared a few times. This chain joins TRBV11-1 and TRBJ2-5; 7 bases fit TRBD1. The CDR3 has 15 amino acids. Germline-derived CDR1 and CDR2 are SGHAT and FQDESV (reference sequence). J gave up 5 bases and V 5 bases, and 11 bases lay outside the gene matches. The CDR3 DNA is TGTGCCAGCAGCAACCACGACAGGGTTAAGGAGACCCAGTACTTC. It translates to CASSNHDRVKETQYF.

The chain recombines TRBV7-2 with TRBJ2-3; 7 bases line up with TRBD1. Looked up from germline, CDR1 is SGHTA and CDR2 is FQGNSA. The V and J ends lost 8 bases and 6 bases, in that order; junction bases with no gene match: 2. The CDR3 runs to 11 residues. CDR3 sequence: CASFRGDTQYF. The CDR3 bases are TGTGCCAGCTTCAGGGGGGATACGCAGTATTTT.

This clone was detected only a few times. This chain uses TRBV7-2 with TRBJ2-5; 9 nucleotides align to TRBD2. CDR1 and CDR2 from the germline V gene are SGHTA and FQGNSA. This CDR3 region has 17 residues. Losses at the gene ends were 1 base for V and 5 bases for J; bases not matched to a gene: 11. CDR3 nucleotide sequence: TGTGCCAGCAGCTTAGAAACGTCGCGGGGGGGCCGGGAGACCCAGTACTTC. This translates into CASSLETSRGGRETQYF.

This clone was found a few times. The genes are TRBV6-5 and TRBJ2-1, with 9 nucleotides matching TRBD2. Trimming cost V 0 bases and J 4 bases; bases outside gene matches: 1. CDR1 and CDR2 (germline): MNHEY, SVGAGI. There are 15 residues in the CDR3. The CDR3, as DNA: TGTGCCAGCAGTTACTCCGGACTAGCGTACAATGAGCAGTTCTTC. It specifies CASSYSGLAYNEQFF.

V and J are TRBV7-2 and TRBJ1-2; D perhaps matches TRBD1 (5 bases). The germline CDR1 and CDR2 sequences are SGHTA and FQGNSA. There are 14 residues in the CDR3. V was shortened by 5 bases and J by 4 bases, with 14 bases between the two germline ends. The CDR3 is CASSQSRGTYGYTF. The CDR3 DNA follows: TGTGCCAGCAGCCAATCTCGGGGGACCTATGGCTACACCTTC.

There are a few counts of this clone. This chain connects TRBV11-2 to TRBJ2-7; the match to TRBD2 covers 10 bases. The V and J ends lost 2 bases and 1 base, in that order; junction bases with no gene match: 2. The CDR3 is made up of 15 amino acids. Germline CDR1 and CDR2: SGHAT and FQNNGV. In DNA form, the CDR3 reads TGTGCCAGCAGCTTATGGACTAGCGGATCCTACGAGCAGTACTTC. Translating it yields CASSLWTSGSYEQYF.

This chain links TRBV7-2 with TRBJ2-7; D is possibly TRBD2 (5 bases). CDR3 length: 14 residues. Trimming removed 5 bases at V and 3 bases at J, with 14 bases between. Germline loops: CDR1 SGHTA, CDR2 FQGNSA. The chain's CDR3 is CASSKSRENYEQYF. The CDR3 nucleotides read TGTGCCAGCAGCAAGAGCCGGGAAAACTACGAGCAGTACTTC.

This clone appeared a few times. This chain uses TRBV7-9 with TRBJ2-3, with a weak D call TRBD2 (5 bases). There are 14 residues in the CDR3. Germline assignment: CDR1 SEHNR and CDR2 FQNEAQ (reference sequence). V lost 5 bases and J lost 6, with 15 bases in between. CDR3 nucleotides: TGTGCCAGCAGCCTAGGAGGCCCACCCGATACGCAGTATTTT. Amino acid sequence: CASSLGGPPDTQYF.